The rows below give T cell receptor beta chains drawn from one sample of a study of control samples from healthy donors and cancer patients. Profiled with immunoSEQ multiplex PCR; TCRdb holds only in-frame clones, not every one. The sample lists 150,000 or so clones, around 88% occurring once. What was sequenced was blood. Receptors originate from a man between 18 and 29 years old in good health. CDR3s include the opening cysteine and the closing phenylalanine or tryptophan. A D gene is named only where the DNA matches it firmly. Clone sizes are given selectively: once, few, many, or a class where the clone is expanded.

d_gene	len	v_gene	abundance	j_gene	CDR3nt	CDR3aa
TRBD2	19	TRBV6-2/TRBV6-3	.	TRBJ2-1	TGTGCCAGCAGTTACCCCGCTAGCGGGGGGTCGAGCTCCTACAATGAGCAGTTCTTC	CASSYPASGGSSSYNEQFF
TRBD1	15	TRBV28	.	TRBJ1-5	TGTGCCAGCACCTTCGGCGGACAGGGTAATCAGCCCCAGCATTTT	CASTFGGQGNQPQHF
.	13	TRBV11-1	.	TRBJ1-2	TGTGCCAGCACCCAGCTCACCGGCAGCGGCTACACCTTC	CASTQLTGSGYTF
.	13	TRBV30	few	TRBJ1-6	TGTGCCTGGAGTCGGACTAGCCCGGCACCCCTCCACTTT	CAWSRTSPAPLHF
.	13	TRBV6-6	.	TRBJ1-6	TGTGCCAGCAGTACAGGGACGAATTCACCCCTCCACTTT	CASSTGTNSPLHF
.	13	TRBV5-1	.	TRBJ2-7	TGCGCCAGCAGCTTGGAACTAGCTAACGAGCAGTACTTC	CASSLELANEQYF
.	14	TRBV15	.	TRBJ2-7	TGTGCCACCAAAGAACTACCGAGCTCCTACGAGCAGTACTTC	CATKELPSSYEQYF
.	17	TRBV15	once	TRBJ2-6	TGTGCCACCAGCAGAGACCCCTCCTACGCTGGGGCCAACGTCCTGACTTTC	CATSRDPSYAGANVLTF
.	15	TRBV10-3	.	TRBJ1-1	TGTGCCATCAGTGAGGAAACAGGAATGAGCACTGAAGCTTTCTTT	CAISEETGMSTEAFF
.	15	TRBV7-2	.	TRBJ2-7	TGTGCCAGCAGTCTAAACCGGGACTGGTTCTACGAGCAGTACTTC	CASSLNRDWFYEQYF
TRBD1	12	TRBV30	.	TRBJ1-2	TGTGCCTGGGACAGGGAAGGGGGGGGCTACACCTTC	CAWDREGGGYTF
TRBD2	11	TRBV5-4	few	TRBJ2-7	TGTGCCAGCCGGGGGGGCCACGAGCAGTACTTC	CASRGGHEQYF
.	16	TRBV19	few	TRBJ1-5	TGTGCCAGTAGTATGTGGAAGGGTGGGGGCAATCAGCCCCAGCATTTT	CASSMWKGGGNQPQHF
TRBD1	16	TRBV4-1	once	TRBJ2-2	TGCGCCAGCAGCCACCAGGACAGGGGGCGGCCCGGGGAGCTGTTTTTT	CASSHQDRGRPGELFF
TRBD1	15	TRBV6-6	.	TRBJ2-7	TGTGCCAGCAGTTTTCTGGACAGGGGGCCAGGGGAGCAGTACTTC	CASSFLDRGPGEQYF
.	14	TRBV5-1	.	TRBJ1-6	TGCGCCAGCAGCTTGGAGGCAGTCAATTCACCCCTCCACTTT	CASSLEAVNSPLHF
.	16	TRBV4-2	.	TRBJ2-7	TGTGCCAGCAGCCAAGAAGGTGGGACTTCGTCCTACGAGCAGTACTTC	CASSQEGGTSSYEQYF
.	13	TRBV6-2/TRBV6-3	.	TRBJ2-2	TGTGCCAGCAGTTTTTCGAACACCGGGGAGCTGTTTTTT	CASSFSNTGELFF
.	15	TRBV19	.	TRBJ1-5	TGTGCCAGTAGTATTTCAGGGTTTGGCAATCAGCCCCAGCATTTT	CASSISGFGNQPQHF
TRBD1	16	TRBV18	.	TRBJ1-3	TGTGCCAGCTCACCTGGGACAGAGAGCTCTGGAAACACCATATATTTT	CASSPGTESSGNTIYF
.	17	TRBV21-1	.	TRBJ1-2	TGTGCCAGCAGCAAAGGGGCTCTACCTAGTTTCTACTATGGCTACACCTTC	CASSKGALPSFYYGYTF
TRBD2	16	TRBV6-2/TRBV6-3	few	TRBJ2-7	TGTGCCAGCAGCCAAGGGACTAGCGGGCCGATGATGCAGCAGTACTTC	CASSQGTSGPMMQQYF
.	15	TRBV5-1	.	TRBJ1-1	TGCGCCAGCAGCTCCACGGGAGGGGTGGCCACTGAAGCTTTCTTT	CASSSTGGVATEAFF
TRBD1	12	TRBV6-5	.	TRBJ1-2	TGTGCCAGCGGCCGGACAGGAGGAGGCTACACCTTC	CASGRTGGGYTF
.	14	TRBV9	.	TRBJ2-3	TGTGCCAGCAGCGGCGGACTGGGGGCCGGTACGCAGTATTTT	CASSGGLGAGTQYF
.	17	TRBV4-1	.	TRBJ1-3	TGCGCCAGCAGCTCCTCTGCAGGACATACTACTGGAAACACCATATATTTT	CASSSSAGHTTGNTIYF
TRBD1	14	TRBV5-1	.	TRBJ1-1	TGCGCCAGCAGCTCTAGACAGGGGAGCACTGAAGCTTTCTTT	CASSSRQGSTEAFF
.	17	TRBV24-1	.	TRBJ2-2	TGTGCCACCAGTGTTTTGAGGGCCGACGTGGTGGCCGGGGAGCTGTTTTTT	CATSVLRADVVAGELFF
.	13	TRBV5-6	.	TRBJ2-7	TGTGCCAGCAGCACAACAGGAGTCTACGAGCAGTACTTC	CASSTTGVYEQYF